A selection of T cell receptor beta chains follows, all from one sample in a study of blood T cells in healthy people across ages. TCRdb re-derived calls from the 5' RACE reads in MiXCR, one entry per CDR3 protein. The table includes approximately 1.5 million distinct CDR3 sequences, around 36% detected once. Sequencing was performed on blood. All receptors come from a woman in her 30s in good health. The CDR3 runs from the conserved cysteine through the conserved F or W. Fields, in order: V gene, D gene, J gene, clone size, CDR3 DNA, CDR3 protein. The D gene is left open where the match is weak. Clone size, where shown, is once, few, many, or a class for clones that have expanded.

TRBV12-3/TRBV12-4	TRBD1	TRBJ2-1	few	TGTGCCGGCAGTCTACATCCGACAGGGACCGAGCAGTTCTTC	CAGSLHPTGTEQFF
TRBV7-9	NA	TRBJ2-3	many	TGTGCCAGCCCAGGGGGGAGCGCAGATACGCAGTATTTT	CASPGGSADTQYF
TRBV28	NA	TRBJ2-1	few	TGTGCCAGCAGTATCTCCCGGGACGCCTACAATGAGCAGTTCTTC	CASSISRDAYNEQFF
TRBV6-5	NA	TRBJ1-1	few	TGTGCCAGCAGTAAGGTGGGTGCGGGGCGAACTGAAGCTTTCTTT	CASSKVGAGRTEAFF
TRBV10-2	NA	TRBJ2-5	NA	TGCGCCAGCAGCGACTCTCGGACACCGAATAGACAAGGGACCCAGTACTTC	CASSDSRTPNRQGTQYF
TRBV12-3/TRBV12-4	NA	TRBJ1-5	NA	TGTGCCAGCAATACGCAACAGGGCGGGGGTCAGCCCCAGCATTTT	CASNTQQGGGQPQHF
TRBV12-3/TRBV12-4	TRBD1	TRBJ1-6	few	TGTGCCAGCAGTTCGGACAGGAGCTATTCACCCCTCCACTTT	CASSSDRSYSPLHF
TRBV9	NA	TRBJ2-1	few	TGTGCCAGCAGCGTAGTAGGGGGAGGGGACAATGAGCAGTTCTTC	CASSVVGGGDNEQFF
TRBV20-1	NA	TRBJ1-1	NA	TGCAGTGCTGGGAAGCTAGACGAGTGGATCACTGAAGCTTTCTTT	CSAGKLDEWITEAFF
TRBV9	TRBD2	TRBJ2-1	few	TGTGCCAGCAGTGTGGGGGGGGGTCGCAATGAGCAGTTCTTC	CASSVGGGRNEQFF
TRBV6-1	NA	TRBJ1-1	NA	TGTGCCAGCAGGGCTAAGGGACCCAAGAACACTGAAGCTTTCTTT	CASRAKGPKNTEAFF
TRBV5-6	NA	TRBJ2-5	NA	TGTGCCAGCAGCTTGGTCGGGCTAGCAGAGACCCAGTACTTC	CASSLVGLAETQYF
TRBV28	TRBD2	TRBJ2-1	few	TGTGCCAGCAGACTGCGTAGCGGGACCCCCTCCTACAATGAGCAGTTCTTC	CASRLRSGTPSYNEQFF
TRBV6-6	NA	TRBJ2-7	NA	TGTGCCAGCAGCACGCTGGGGGGCTTCTCCTACGAGCAGTACTTC	CASSTLGGFSYEQYF
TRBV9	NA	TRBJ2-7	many	TGTGCCAGCAGCGTAGGAGACCGAACCTACGAGCAGTACTTC	CASSVGDRTYEQYF
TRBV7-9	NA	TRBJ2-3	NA	TGTGCCAGCAGCTCGGAGGGGGGGGCAGTCTTCACAGATACGCAGTATTTT	CASSSEGGAVFTDTQYF
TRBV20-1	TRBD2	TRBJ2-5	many	TGCAGTGCTAGAGAAGATGGACTAGCGGGAAAGACCCAGTACTTC	CSAREDGLAGKTQYF
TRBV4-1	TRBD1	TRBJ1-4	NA	TGCGCCAGCAGCCAACCTCGGGACAGGGATGAAAAACTGTTTTTT	CASSQPRDRDEKLFF
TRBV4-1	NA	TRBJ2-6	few	TGCGCCAGCAGCCAAGGTAGAGCCGCGGGCTCTGGGGCCAACGTCCTGACTTTC	CASSQGRAAGSGANVLTF
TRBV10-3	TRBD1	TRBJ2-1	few	TGTGCCATCAGTGGGACAGGGCACTCCTACAATGAGCAGTTCTTC	CAISGTGHSYNEQFF
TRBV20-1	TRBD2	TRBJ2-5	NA	TGCAGTGCTAGAGATGGGACTAGCGGGGGGTGGGAGACCCAGTACTTC	CSARDGTSGGWETQYF
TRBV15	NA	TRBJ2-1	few	TGTGCCACCAGCAGAGACCACGGGACTGAGCAGTTCTTC	CATSRDHGTEQFF
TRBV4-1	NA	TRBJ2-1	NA	TGCGCCAGCAGCCACGATCACTCCGATGAGCAGTTCTTC	CASSHDHSDEQFF
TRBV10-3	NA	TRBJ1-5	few	TGTGCCATCAGTGAATCCCCAGGTAGCAATCAGCCCCAGCATTTT	CAISESPGSNQPQHF
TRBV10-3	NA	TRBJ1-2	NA	TGTGCCATCAGTGTGCCGGGAGAGCGTGGCTACACCTTC	CAISVPGERGYTF